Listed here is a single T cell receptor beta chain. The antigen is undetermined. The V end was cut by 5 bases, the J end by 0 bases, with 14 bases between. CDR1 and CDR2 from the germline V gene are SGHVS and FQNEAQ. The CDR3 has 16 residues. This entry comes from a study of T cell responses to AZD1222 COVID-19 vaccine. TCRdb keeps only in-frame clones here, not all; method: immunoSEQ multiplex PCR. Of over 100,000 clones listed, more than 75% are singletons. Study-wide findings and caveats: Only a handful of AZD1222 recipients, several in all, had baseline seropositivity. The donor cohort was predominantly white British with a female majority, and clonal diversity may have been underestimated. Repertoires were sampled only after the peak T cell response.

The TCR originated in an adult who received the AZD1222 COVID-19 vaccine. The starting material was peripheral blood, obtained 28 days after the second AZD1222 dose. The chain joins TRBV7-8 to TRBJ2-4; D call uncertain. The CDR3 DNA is TGTGCCAGCAGCCTCCCTTCAGGTGTAGCCAAAAACATTCAGTACTTC. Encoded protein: CASSLPSGVAKNIQYF.